The rows below give T cell receptor beta chains drawn from one sample of a study of T cell responses to AZD1222 COVID-19 vaccine. Generated by immunoSEQ multiplex PCR, the TCRdb table keeps only in-frame clones and is missing some. Found here are 120,000 to 150,000 clones, more than 85% of them singletons; the top ten hold about 2.1%. The source material was peripheral blood, sampled on day 0 of AZD1222 vaccination. These receptors all stem from an adult in good health. The CDR3 runs from the conserved cysteine through the conserved F or W. Fields, in order: CDR3 protein, J gene, V gene, clone size. The size field is filled for only some rows; it gives once, few, many or a size class.

CDR3 protein: CASSLAGNNEQFF
J gene: TRBJ2-1
V gene: TRBV6-5
clone size: .

CDR3 protein: CASSEYRGRQETQYF
J gene: TRBJ2-5
V gene: TRBV25-1
clone size: .

CDR3 protein: CSVEGGTRVFF
J gene: TRBJ2-1
V gene: TRBV29-1
clone size: .

CDR3 protein: CASSQEGPHQPQHF
J gene: TRBJ1-5
V gene: TRBV3-1/TRBV3-2
clone size: .

CDR3 protein: CASSLILGGNEQYF
J gene: TRBJ2-7
V gene: TRBV5-4
clone size: .

CDR3 protein: CASSSRNQETQYF
J gene: TRBJ2-5
V gene: TRBV7-3
clone size: .

CDR3 protein: CASSVTSGRALEQFF
J gene: TRBJ2-1
V gene: TRBV5-1
clone size: .

CDR3 protein: CASASPGIQNTEAFF
J gene: TRBJ1-1
V gene: TRBV28
clone size: .

CDR3 protein: CASSWGMDTEAFF
J gene: TRBJ1-1
V gene: TRBV6-5
clone size: .

CDR3 protein: CASSLVRPDRANTEAFF
J gene: TRBJ1-1
V gene: TRBV5-5
clone size: .

CDR3 protein: CASSQEGVTGELFF
J gene: TRBJ2-2
V gene: TRBV3-1/TRBV3-2
clone size: once

CDR3 protein: CASSSTGEHTDTQYF
J gene: TRBJ2-3
V gene: TRBV25-1
clone size: .

CDR3 protein: CASRKPGQSNEKLFF
J gene: TRBJ1-4
V gene: TRBV6-6
clone size: .

CDR3 protein: CASSDGGQGNGYTF
J gene: TRBJ1-2
V gene: TRBV6-4
clone size: .

CDR3 protein: CAISETSPDTQYF
J gene: TRBJ2-3
V gene: TRBV10-3
clone size: .

CDR3 protein: CAISESRVLGQPQHF
J gene: TRBJ1-5
V gene: TRBV10-3
clone size: .

CDR3 protein: CASSLVLRGRRNEKLFF
J gene: TRBJ1-4
V gene: TRBV7-2
clone size: .

CDR3 protein: CASSYSTPDFWQPQHF
J gene: TRBJ1-5
V gene: TRBV6-6
clone size: .

CDR3 protein: CASSQLLRDGLGQYF
J gene: TRBJ2-7
V gene: TRBV3-1/TRBV3-2
clone size: once

CDR3 protein: CASTSRQGAYTEAFF
J gene: TRBJ1-1
V gene: TRBV19
clone size: .

CDR3 protein: CASSVHGLADTGELFF
J gene: TRBJ2-2
V gene: TRBV2
clone size: .

CDR3 protein: CTSSQGPLAGGGDNEQFF
J gene: TRBJ2-1
V gene: TRBV1
clone size: .

CDR3 protein: CASSSPGGSEAFF
J gene: TRBJ1-1
V gene: TRBV12-3/TRBV12-4
clone size: .

CDR3 protein: CASSTRLAGGLSYEQYF
J gene: TRBJ2-7
V gene: TRBV7-8
clone size: .

CDR3 protein: CASTTVGQETQYF
J gene: TRBJ2-5
V gene: TRBV5-1
clone size: .

CDR3 protein: CATSEGLGQTSSYNSPLHF
J gene: TRBJ1-6
V gene: TRBV15
clone size: .

CDR3 protein: CASSEGDRGRTDTQYF
J gene: TRBJ2-3
V gene: TRBV6-4
clone size: .

CDR3 protein: CASSARVLAGDNEQFF
J gene: TRBJ2-1
V gene: TRBV9
clone size: .

CDR3 protein: CASSQAGILYEQYF
J gene: TRBJ2-7
V gene: TRBV7-9
clone size: .

CDR3 protein: CASTQGTSGSTDTQYF
J gene: TRBJ2-3
V gene: TRBV5-4
clone size: .

CDR3 protein: CSAREGETQYF
J gene: TRBJ2-5
V gene: TRBV20-1
clone size: .

CDR3 protein: CSASQGSYGYTF
J gene: TRBJ1-2
V gene: TRBV20-1
clone size: .

CDR3 protein: CASVAGLAGGKVDTQYF
J gene: TRBJ2-3
V gene: TRBV7-9
clone size: .

CDR3 protein: CASSEGRRYGYTF
J gene: TRBJ1-2
V gene: TRBV6-1
clone size: .

CDR3 protein: CASSLVSNEKLFF
J gene: TRBJ1-4
V gene: TRBV27
clone size: .

CDR3 protein: CASSEAGEVTAFF
J gene: TRBJ1-1
V gene: TRBV6-1
clone size: .

CDR3 protein: CAISGAGNHEKLFF
J gene: TRBJ1-4
V gene: TRBV10-3
clone size: .

CDR3 protein: CASSLKPGAGGNEQFF
J gene: TRBJ2-1
V gene: TRBV7-3
clone size: .

CDR3 protein: CASSDSGTGAWNTEAFF
J gene: TRBJ1-1
V gene: TRBV2
clone size: .

CDR3 protein: CASSPGTQREQFF
J gene: TRBJ2-1
V gene: TRBV5-4
clone size: .

CDR3 protein: CAISESASPGGDTQYF
J gene: TRBJ2-3
V gene: TRBV10-3
clone size: .

CDR3 protein: CATSPGRRSNYEQYF
J gene: TRBJ2-7
V gene: TRBV15
clone size: .

CDR3 protein: CASRSRQGNQPQHF
J gene: TRBJ1-5
V gene: TRBV6-5
clone size: .

CDR3 protein: CASSAANEKLFF
J gene: TRBJ1-4
V gene: TRBV19
clone size: .

CDR3 protein: CASSQIGIINSGANVLTF
J gene: TRBJ2-6
V gene: TRBV3-1/TRBV3-2
clone size: .

CDR3 protein: CASSPLEGLYGYTF
J gene: TRBJ1-2
V gene: TRBV4-1
clone size: .

CDR3 protein: CATKRAGWNTGELFF
J gene: TRBJ2-2
V gene: TRBV19
clone size: .

CDR3 protein: CASSRLDRADYEQYF
J gene: TRBJ2-7
V gene: TRBV4-1
clone size: .

CDR3 protein: CASTPGLSGDYGYTF
J gene: TRBJ1-2
V gene: TRBV5-6
clone size: .

CDR3 protein: CASSLALVVAGGGEQFF
J gene: TRBJ2-1
V gene: TRBV7-2
clone size: .

CDR3 protein: CASSFDSRGEQFF
J gene: TRBJ2-1
V gene: TRBV19
clone size: .

CDR3 protein: CASSSRRQGTAFEAFF
J gene: TRBJ1-1
V gene: TRBV27
clone size: .

CDR3 protein: CASSVRGDPPYSGANVLTF
J gene: TRBJ2-6
V gene: TRBV9
clone size: .